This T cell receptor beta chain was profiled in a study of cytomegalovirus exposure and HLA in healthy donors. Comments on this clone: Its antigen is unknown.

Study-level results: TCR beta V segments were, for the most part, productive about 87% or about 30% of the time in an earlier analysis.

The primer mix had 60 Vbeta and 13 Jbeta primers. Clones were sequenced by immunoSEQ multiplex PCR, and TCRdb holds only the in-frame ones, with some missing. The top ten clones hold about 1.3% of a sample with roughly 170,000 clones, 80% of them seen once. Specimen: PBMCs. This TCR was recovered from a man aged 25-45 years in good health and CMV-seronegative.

The CDR3 is CASSVAGSGETQYF. CDR3 sequence (DNA): TGTGCCAGCAGCGTAGCGGGCAGCGGGGAGACCCAGTACTTC. This chain links TRBV9 with TRBJ2-5; D possibly corresponds to TRBD2 (6 bases). The CDR3 contains 14 residues. The germline V gene encodes CDR1 SGDLS and CDR2 YYNGEE. V lost 0 bases and J 5 bases, leaving 11 bases between the germline ends.